This T cell receptor beta chain was observed in a study of T cells in Graves' hyperthyroidism and ophthalmopathy. Amplified regions were TCR beta CDR3 sequences from RNA transcripts. The primer set for the first-round RT-PCR of the TCR CDR3 was HTBI. Each CDR3 protein gets one entry after TCRdb re-called the multiplex PCR reads with MiXCR. The table lists around 300,000 distinct CDR3 sequences, roughly an eighth of them singletons. Comment on this clonotype: Antigen: not known.

With V trimmed by 4 bases and J by 1 base, 7 bases remained unmatched. Germline V gene data show CDR1 as MDHEN and CDR2 as SYDVKM. This CDR3 is built from 16 residues. Findings of the study overall: Ophthalmopathy onset followed model prediction by a median approximately seven months.

Patients aged 18 to 65 with hyperthyroidism were newly diagnosed, with duration under 2 months. This sample holds PBMCs from roughly 10 ml fresh peripheral blood. V usage is TRBV28 and J usage is TRBJ2-4; 7 bases map to TRBD2. The TCR was taken from a woman aged 40 to 55 with Graves' hyperthyroidism. Sequenced input: blood. The CDR3 DNA reads as TGTGCCAGCAGTTCGGGGGGACGGGGGGCCAAAAACATTCAGTACTTC. It encodes CASSSGGRGAKNIQYF. Together with reference TRBV28 and TRBJ2-4, the CDR3 gives the full variable domain: DVKVTQSSRYLVKRTGEKVFLECVQDMDHENMFWYRQDPGLGLRLIYFSYDVKMKEKGDIPEGYSVSREKKERFSLILESASTNQTSMYLCASSSGGRGAKNIQYFGAGTRLSVL.